The clone carrying this T cell receptor (beta chain) was counted ten times or more. Its specificity is not known. This CDR3 has 15 residues. Germline V gives CDR1 KGHSH, CDR2 LQKENI. V dropped 3 bases and J dropped 0 bases, with 10 bases sitting between them. The data originate from a study of T cells in Graves' hyperthyroidism and ophthalmopathy. The study, taken as a whole, reports: It was a median around 6 months before onset that the model predicted ophthalmopathy. Ophthalmopathy cases were set apart from stable hyperthyroidism by a 13 V-J model.

TCR beta CDR3 regions were amplified from RNA. HTBI primers were employed in a first-round RT-PCR of the TCR CDR3. One entry per CDR3 protein, called by TCRdb with MiXCR from the multiplex PCR reads. This table holds approximately 620,000 distinct CDR3 sequences, about a sixth found once. Not enrolled were patients with uncontrolled infection, other autoimmune disease, pregnancy or lactation. Material for sequencing was blood. The rearrangement links TRBV18 to TRBJ2-3, with D perhaps TRBD1 (6 bases). The clonotype comes from a woman between 40 and 50 years old with Graves' ophthalmopathy. The CDR3 nucleotides are TGTGCCAGCTCACCCGGACAGATTAGCACAGATACGCAGTATTTT. Its translation is CASSPGQISTDTQYF. Combining the CDR3 with reference TRBV18 and TRBJ2-3 gives the whole variable domain NAGVMQNPRHLVRRRGQEARLRCSPMKGHSHVYWYRQLPEEGLKFMVYLQKENIIDESGMPKERFSAEFPKEGPSILRIQQVVRGDSAAYFCASSPGQISTDTQYFGPGTRLTVL.